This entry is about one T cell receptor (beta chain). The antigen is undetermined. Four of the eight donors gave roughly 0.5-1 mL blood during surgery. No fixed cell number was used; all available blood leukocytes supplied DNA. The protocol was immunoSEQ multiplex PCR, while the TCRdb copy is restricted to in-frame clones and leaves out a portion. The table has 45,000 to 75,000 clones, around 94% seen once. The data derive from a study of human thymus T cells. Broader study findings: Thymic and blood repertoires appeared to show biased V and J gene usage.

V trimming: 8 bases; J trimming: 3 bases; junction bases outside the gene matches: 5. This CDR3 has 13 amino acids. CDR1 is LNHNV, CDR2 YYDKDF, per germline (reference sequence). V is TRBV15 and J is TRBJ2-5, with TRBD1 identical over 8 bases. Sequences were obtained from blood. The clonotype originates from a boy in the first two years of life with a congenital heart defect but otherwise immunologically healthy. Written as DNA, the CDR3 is TGTGCCACCTCCCCGGGACAGGAAGAGACCCAGTACTTC. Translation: CATSPGQEETQYF. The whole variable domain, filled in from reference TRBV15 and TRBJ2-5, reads DAMVIQNPRYQVTQFGKPVTLSCSQTLNHNVMYWYQQKSSQAPKLLFHYYDKDFNNEADTPDNFQSRRPNTSFCFLDIRSPGLGDTAMYLCATSPGQEETQYFGPGTRLLVL.